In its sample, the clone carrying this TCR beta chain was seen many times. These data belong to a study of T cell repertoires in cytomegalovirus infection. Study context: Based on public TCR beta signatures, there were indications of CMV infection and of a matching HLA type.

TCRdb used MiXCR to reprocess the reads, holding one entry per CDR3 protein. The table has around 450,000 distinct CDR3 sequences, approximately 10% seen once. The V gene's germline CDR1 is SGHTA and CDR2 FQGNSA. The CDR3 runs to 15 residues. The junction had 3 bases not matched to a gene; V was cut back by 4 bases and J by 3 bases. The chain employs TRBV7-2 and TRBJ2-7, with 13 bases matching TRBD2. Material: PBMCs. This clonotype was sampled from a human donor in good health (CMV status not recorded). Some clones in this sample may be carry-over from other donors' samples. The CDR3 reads CASSYGTSGNYEQYF. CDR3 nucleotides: TGTGCCAGCAGCTACGGGACTAGCGGGAACTACGAGCAGTACTTC.